Listed below are T cell receptor beta chains from one sample, sequenced in a study of blood T cells in healthy people across ages. Each CDR3 protein is one row after TCRdb ran MiXCR on the 5' RACE reads. The table has around 900,000 distinct CDR3 sequences, more than 25% seen once; the top ten hold around 16%. The sequenced sample consisted of blood. Receptors were obtained from a woman of 80 years or more in good health. The CDR3 runs from the conserved cysteine through the conserved F or W. The order of the fields is D gene, clone size, J gene, V gene, CDR3 DNA, CDR3 protein. The D gene is left open where the match is weak. Clone size, where shown, is once, few, many, or a class for clones that have expanded.

>NA|NA|TRBJ1-6|TRBV20-1
TGCAGTGCTAGAGTACCCCTCTCCTATAATTCGCCCCCCCACTTT
CSARVPLSYNSPPHF
>NA|many|TRBJ2-7|TRBV6-1
TGTGCCAGCAGTGACTCCTGGGGGCCCTACGAGCAGTACTTC
CASSDSWGPYEQYF
>NA|NA|TRBJ2-3|TRBV12-3/TRBV12-4
TGTGCCAGCAGGCTAGCTACGAACCGAGATACGCAGTATTTT
CASRLATNRDTQYF
>NA|NA|TRBJ2-7|TRBV5-1
TGCGCCAGCAGCTTGGCGGGGCAGGGCATGGAGGGGTCGCGCGAGCAGTACTTC
CASSLAGQGMEGSREQYF
>NA|NA|TRBJ2-7|TRBV12-3/TRBV12-4
TGTGCCAGCAGTTTAGCTCTACTGAGCTCCGAGCAGTACTTC
CASSLALLSSEQYF
>NA|many|TRBJ2-3|TRBV10-3
TGTGCCATCAGTGAGTCGTTTCAGGGAAGTACAGATACGCAGTATTTT
CAISESFQGSTDTQYF
>NA|few|TRBJ1-5|TRBV7-2
TGTGCCAGCAGCTTAGCCCGTTTAGGGAATCAGCCCCAGCATTTT
CASSLARLGNQPQHF
>NA|NA|TRBJ2-5|TRBV20-1
TGCAGTGCTAGAGATCGGGGCAGGGCAGGGAACCAAGAGACCCAGTACTTC
CSARDRGRAGNQETQYF
>NA|many|TRBJ1-6|TRBV6-2/TRBV6-3
TGTGCCAGCGGGTGGACAGCGGGGGATTCACCCCTCCACTTT
CASGWTAGDSPLHF
>TRBD1|many|TRBJ2-7|TRBV20-1
TGCAGTGCGACGGGACAGGAACTACCATCCTACGAGCAGTACTTC
CSATGQELPSYEQYF
>NA|NA|TRBJ2-1|TRBV18
TGTGCCAGCTCACCTCAAGAGACCCAGTTCTTC
CASSPQETQFF
>TRBD2|few|TRBJ2-3|TRBV6-4
TGTGCCAGCAGTGGCGGGGGGGCCACAGATACGCAGTATTTT
CASSGGGATDTQYF
>NA|many|TRBJ2-1|TRBV4-3
TGCGCCAGCAGCCAAGATCTCGCTCCCGGGGGCCGCAAAATCAAAACTTACAATGAGCAGTTCTTC
CASSQDLAPGGRKIKTYNEQFF
>NA|few|TRBJ2-2|TRBV20-1
TGCAGTGCTAGACGACAGCCGAACACCGGGGAGCTGTTTTTT
CSARRQPNTGELFF
>NA|few|TRBJ1-2|TRBV14
TGTGCCAGCAGCCAAGATGGCAAGATCTATGGCTACACCTTC
CASSQDGKIYGYTF
>TRBD2|many|TRBJ2-7|TRBV11-2
TGTGCCAGCAGCTCCGGACTAGCGGGGGGCCACGAGCAGTACTTC
CASSSGLAGGHEQYF
>NA|few|TRBJ1-1|TRBV24-1
TGTGCCACCAGCCAGGCTGGAGGAGGAGAAGCTTTCTTT
CATSQAGGGEAFF
>NA|many|TRBJ1-2|TRBV7-9
TGTGCCAGCAGCCCGGGCAACTATGGCTACACCTTC
CASSPGNYGYTF
>TRBD1|NA|TRBJ2-5|TRBV30
TGTGCCTGGAACGGACAGGGGGCCTCTAAGACCCAGTACTTC
CAWNGQGASKTQYF
>NA|many|TRBJ1-1|TRBV10-3
TGTGCCATCAGTGAGGTCGGACAGTCTTACACTGAAGCTTTCTTT
CAISEVGQSYTEAFF
>TRBD2|NA|TRBJ2-2|TRBV5-1
TGCGCCAGCAGCTTACAAGCTAGCGGGCCCACCGGGGAGCTGTTTTTT
CASSLQASGPTGELFF
>TRBD1|many|TRBJ2-6|TRBV7-2
TGTGCCAGCAGCTTAAGGACAGGGAGTTCAGGGGCCAACGTCCTGACTTTC
CASSLRTGSSGANVLTF
>NA|few|TRBJ2-7|TRBV5-1
TGCACCAGCAGCTTGGCCACCGGGCCCGCGTACGAGCAGTACTTC
CTSSLATGPAYEQYF
>NA|NA|TRBJ2-7|TRBV18
TGTGCCAGCTCACCACAATCCCCCGGGAACGGCGAGCAGTACTTC
CASSPQSPGNGEQYF